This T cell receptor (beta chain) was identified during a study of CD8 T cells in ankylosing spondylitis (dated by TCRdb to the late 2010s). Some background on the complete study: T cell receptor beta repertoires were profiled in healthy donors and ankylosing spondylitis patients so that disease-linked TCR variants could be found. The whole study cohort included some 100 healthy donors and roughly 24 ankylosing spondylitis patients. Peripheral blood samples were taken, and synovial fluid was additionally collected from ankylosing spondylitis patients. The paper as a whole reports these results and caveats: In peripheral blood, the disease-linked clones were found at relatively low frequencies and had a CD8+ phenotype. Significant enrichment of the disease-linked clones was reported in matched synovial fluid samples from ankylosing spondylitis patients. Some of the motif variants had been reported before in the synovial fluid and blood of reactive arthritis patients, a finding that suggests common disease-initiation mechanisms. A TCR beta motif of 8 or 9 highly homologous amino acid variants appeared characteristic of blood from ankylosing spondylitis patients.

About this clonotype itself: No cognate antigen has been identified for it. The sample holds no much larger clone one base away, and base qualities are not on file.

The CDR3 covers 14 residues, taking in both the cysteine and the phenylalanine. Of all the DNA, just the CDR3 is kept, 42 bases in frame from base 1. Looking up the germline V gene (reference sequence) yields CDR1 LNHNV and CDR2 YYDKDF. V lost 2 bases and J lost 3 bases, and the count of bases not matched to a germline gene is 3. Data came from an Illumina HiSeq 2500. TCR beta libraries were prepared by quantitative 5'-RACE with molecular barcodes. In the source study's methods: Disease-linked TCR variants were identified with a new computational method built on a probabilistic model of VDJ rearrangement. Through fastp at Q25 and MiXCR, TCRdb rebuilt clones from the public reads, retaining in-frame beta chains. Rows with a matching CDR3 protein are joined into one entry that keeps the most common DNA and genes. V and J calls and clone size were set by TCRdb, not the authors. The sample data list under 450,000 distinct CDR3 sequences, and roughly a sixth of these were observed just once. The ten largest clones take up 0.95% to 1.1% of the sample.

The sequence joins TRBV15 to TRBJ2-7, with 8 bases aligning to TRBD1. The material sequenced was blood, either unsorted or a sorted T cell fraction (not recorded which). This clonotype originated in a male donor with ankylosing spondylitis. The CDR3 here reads CATSRQGANYEQYF. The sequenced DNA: TGTGCCACCAGCAGACAGGGGGCCAACTACGAGCAGTACTTC. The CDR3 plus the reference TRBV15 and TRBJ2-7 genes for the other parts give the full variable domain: DAMVIQNPRYQVTQFGKPVTLSCSQTLNHNVMYWYQQKSSQAPKLLFHYYDKDFNNEADTPDNFQSRRPNTSFCFLDIRSPGLGDTAMYLCATSRQGANYEQYFGPGTRLTVT.